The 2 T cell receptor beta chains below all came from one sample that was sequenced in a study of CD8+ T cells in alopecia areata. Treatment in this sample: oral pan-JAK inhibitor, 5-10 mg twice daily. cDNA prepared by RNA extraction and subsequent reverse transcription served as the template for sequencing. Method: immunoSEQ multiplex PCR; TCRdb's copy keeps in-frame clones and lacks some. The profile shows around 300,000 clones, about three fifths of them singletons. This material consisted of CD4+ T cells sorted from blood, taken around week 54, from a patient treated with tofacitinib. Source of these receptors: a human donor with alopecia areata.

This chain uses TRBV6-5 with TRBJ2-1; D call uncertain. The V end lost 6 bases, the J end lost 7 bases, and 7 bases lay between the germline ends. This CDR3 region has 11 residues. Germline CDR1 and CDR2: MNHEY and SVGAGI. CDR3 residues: CASSNGNEQFF. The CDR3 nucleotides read TGTGCCAGCAGCAACGGGAATGAGCAGTTCTTC.

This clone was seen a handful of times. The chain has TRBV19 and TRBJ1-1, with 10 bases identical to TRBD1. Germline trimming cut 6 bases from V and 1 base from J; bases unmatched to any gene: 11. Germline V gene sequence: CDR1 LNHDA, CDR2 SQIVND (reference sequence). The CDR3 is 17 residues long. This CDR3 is CASSIGTGAGRNTEAFF. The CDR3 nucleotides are TGTGCCAGTAGCATCGGGACAGGGGCGGGCAGGAACACTGAAGCTTTCTTT.